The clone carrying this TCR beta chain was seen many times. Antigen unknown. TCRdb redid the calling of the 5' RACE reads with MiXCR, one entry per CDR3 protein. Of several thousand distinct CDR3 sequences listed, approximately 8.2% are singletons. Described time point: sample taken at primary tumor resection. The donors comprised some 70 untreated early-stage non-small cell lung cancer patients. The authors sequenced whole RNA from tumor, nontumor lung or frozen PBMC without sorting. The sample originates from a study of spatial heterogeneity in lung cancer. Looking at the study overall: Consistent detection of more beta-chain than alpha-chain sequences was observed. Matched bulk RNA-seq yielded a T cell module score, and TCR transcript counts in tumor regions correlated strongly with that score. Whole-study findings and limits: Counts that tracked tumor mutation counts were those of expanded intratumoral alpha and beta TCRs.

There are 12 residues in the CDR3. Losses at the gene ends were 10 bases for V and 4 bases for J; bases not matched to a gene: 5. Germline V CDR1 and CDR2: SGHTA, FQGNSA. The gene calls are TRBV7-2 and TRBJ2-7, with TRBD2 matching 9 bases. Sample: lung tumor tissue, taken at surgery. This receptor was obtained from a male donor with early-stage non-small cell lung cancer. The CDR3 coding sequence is TGTGCCACCGGCGGGAGGGGTTACGAGCAGTACTTC. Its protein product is CATGGRGYEQYF. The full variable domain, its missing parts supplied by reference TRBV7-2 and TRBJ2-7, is GAGVSQSPSNKVTEKGKDVELRCDPISGHTALYWYRQSLGQGLEFLIYFQGNSAPDKSGLPSDRFSAERTGGSVSTLTIQRTQQEDSAVYLCATGGRGYEQYFGPGTRLTVT.